This TCR beta chain was recorded in a study of technical replicates of blood from a handful of donors. Trimming stripped 3 bases from V and 8 bases from J, with 17 bases between. Germline values: CDR1 LNHDA, CDR2 SQIVND (reference sequence). The CDR3 runs to 15 residues. For this clone: This sample also contains other DNA sequences that code for the same CDR3.

Profiling relied on immunoSEQ multiplex PCR, and the TCRdb table lists in-frame clones only, not all of them. The sample lists about 61,000 clones, almost 97% occurring once. This receptor was identified in a human donor in good health. The sequenced material came from T cells isolated from PBMCs. The genes are TRBV19 and TRBJ2-1, with D perhaps TRBD1 (5 bases). As DNA, the CDR3 is TGTGCCAGTAGTATTCGGGCAGGGAAAGTTGATGAGCAGTTCTTC. It yields the protein CASSIRAGKVDEQFF.